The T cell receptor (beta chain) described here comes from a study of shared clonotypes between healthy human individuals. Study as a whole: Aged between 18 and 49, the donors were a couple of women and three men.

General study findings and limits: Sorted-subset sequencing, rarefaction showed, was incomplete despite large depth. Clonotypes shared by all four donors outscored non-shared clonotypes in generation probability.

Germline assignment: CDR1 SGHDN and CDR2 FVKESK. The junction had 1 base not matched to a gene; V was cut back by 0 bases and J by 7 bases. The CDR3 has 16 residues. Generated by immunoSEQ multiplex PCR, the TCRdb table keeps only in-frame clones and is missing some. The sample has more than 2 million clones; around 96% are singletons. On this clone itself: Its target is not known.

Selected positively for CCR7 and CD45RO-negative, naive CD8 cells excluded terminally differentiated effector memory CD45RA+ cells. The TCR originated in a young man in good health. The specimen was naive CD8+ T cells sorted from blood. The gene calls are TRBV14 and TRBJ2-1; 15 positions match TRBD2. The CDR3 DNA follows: TGTGCCAGCAGCCAAGACGGGACTAGCGGGAGGAATGAGCAGTTCTTC. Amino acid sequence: CASSQDGTSGRNEQFF.